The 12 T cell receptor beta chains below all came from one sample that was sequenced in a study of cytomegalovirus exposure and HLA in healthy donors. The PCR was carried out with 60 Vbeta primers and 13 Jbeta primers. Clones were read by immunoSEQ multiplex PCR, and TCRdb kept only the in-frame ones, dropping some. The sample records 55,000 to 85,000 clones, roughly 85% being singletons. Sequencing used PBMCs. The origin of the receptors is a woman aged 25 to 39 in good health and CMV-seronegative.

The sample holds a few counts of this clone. In DNA, the CDR3 is TGTGCCAGCAGCCCTCGGGGTAGCGGGAGCTCTGGGGCCAACGTCCTGACTTTC. Protein: CASSPRGSGSSGANVLTF. The gene calls are TRBV7-9 and TRBJ2-6; 9 bases line up with TRBD2. Germline V gene data show CDR1 as SEHNR and CDR2 as FQNEAQ (reference sequence). The CDR3 length is 18 residues. V was clipped by 5 bases and J by 0 bases; unmatched bases: 8.

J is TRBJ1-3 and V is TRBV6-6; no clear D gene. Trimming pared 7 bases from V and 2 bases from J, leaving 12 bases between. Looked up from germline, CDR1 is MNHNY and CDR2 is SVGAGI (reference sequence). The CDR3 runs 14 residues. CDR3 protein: CASILGTAGNTIYF. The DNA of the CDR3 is TGTGCCAGCATTTTAGGTACAGCTGGAAACACCATATATTTT.

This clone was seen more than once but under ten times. As DNA, the CDR3 is TGTGCCAGCAGCTCCAGGGGCCCAGATACGCAGTATTTT. Amino acids: CASSSRGPDTQYF. The chain combines TRBV7-9 with TRBJ2-3, with a weak D call TRBD1 (6 bases). V lost 4 bases to trimming and J lost 4 bases, with 9 bases between them. This CDR3 region has 13 residues. Germline lookup yields CDR1 SEHNR and CDR2 FQNEAQ (reference sequence).

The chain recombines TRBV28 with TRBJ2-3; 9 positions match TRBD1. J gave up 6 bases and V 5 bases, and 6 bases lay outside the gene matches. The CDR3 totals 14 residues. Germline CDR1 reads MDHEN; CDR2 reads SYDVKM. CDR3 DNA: TGTGCCAGCAGTCGAGGACAGGGGAAGGATACGCAGTATTTT. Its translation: CASSRGQGKDTQYF.

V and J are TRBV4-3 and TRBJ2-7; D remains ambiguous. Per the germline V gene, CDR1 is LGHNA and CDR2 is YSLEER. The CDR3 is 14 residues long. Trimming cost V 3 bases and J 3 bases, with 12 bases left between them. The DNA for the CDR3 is TGCGCCAGCAGCCAGTCCCTAGAAGGCTACGAGCAGTACTTC. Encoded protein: CASSQSLEGYEQYF.

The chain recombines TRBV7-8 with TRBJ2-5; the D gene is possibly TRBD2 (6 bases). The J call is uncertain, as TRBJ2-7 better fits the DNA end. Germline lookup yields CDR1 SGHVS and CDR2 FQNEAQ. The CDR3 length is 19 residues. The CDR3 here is CASSLAAGGSGTFNYEQYF. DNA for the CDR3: TGTGCCAGCAGCTTAGCGGCTGGTGGATCCGGGACTTTTAACTACGAGCAGTACTTC.

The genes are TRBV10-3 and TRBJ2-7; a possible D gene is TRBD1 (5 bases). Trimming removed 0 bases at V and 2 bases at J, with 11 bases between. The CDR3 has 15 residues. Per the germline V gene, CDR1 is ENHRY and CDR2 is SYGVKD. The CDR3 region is CAISESTTATYEQYF. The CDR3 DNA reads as TGTGCCATCAGTGAGTCCACGACAGCCACCTACGAGCAGTACTTC.

This CDR3 is CASSFGTGGPTDTQYF. CDR3 DNA sequence: TGTGCCAGCAGCTTCGGCACGGGAGGGCCAACAGATACGCAGTATTTT. J is TRBJ2-3 and V is TRBV5-8; TRBD2 agrees at 8 bases. The CDR3 is 16 residues long. CDR1 is SGHTS and CDR2 is YDEGEE in the germline V gene. The V segment lost 2 bases and the J segment 3 bases; nucleotides outside the gene matches: 8.

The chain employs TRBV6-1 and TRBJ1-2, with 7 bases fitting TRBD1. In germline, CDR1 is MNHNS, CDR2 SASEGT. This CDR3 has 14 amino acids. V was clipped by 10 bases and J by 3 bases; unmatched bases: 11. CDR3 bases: TGTGCCACAAAACTACTAGACAGGGACTATGGCTACACCTTC. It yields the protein CATKLLDRDYGYTF.

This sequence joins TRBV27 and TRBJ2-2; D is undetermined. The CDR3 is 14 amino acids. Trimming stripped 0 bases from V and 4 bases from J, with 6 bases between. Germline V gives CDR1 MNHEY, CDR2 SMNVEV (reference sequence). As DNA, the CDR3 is TGTGCCAGCAGTTTATCCGGTTTCACCGGGGAGCTGTTTTTT. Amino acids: CASSLSGFTGELFF.

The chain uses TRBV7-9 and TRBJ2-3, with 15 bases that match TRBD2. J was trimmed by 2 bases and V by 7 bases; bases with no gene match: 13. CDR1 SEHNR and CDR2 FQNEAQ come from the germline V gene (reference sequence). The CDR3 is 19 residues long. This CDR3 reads CASTLGRGTSGRSTDTQYF. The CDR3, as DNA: TGTGCCAGCACCCTAGGGCGGGGGACTAGCGGGAGGTCCACAGATACGCAGTATTTT.

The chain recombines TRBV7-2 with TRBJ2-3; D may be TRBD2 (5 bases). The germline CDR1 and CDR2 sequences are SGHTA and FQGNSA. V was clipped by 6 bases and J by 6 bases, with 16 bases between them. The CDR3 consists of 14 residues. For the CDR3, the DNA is TGTGCCAGCAGTGCTAGCCGAGTGTGGGATACGCAGTATTTT. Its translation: CASSASRVWDTQYF. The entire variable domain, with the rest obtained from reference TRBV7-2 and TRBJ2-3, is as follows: GAGVSQSPSNKVTEKGKDVELRCDPISGHTALYWYRQSLGQGLEFLIYFQGNSAPDKSGLPSDRFSAERTGGSVSTLTIQRTQQEDSAVYLCASSASRVWDTQYFGPGTRLTVL.